Shown below are 24 T cell receptor beta chains from a single sample sequenced in a study of blood T cell repertoires in COVID-19. Assay used: immunoSEQ multiplex PCR; TCRdb lists only in-frame clones, some missing. The sample shows about 53,000 clones, more than 80% of them seen only once. Source material: peripheral blood. The receptors stem from a man older than 75 with acute or convalescent COVID-19.

The rearrangement uses TRBV25-1 and TRBJ1-5, with a possible D match to TRBD1 (6 bases). The CDR3 runs 14 residues. CDR1 and CDR2 (germline): MGHDK, SYGVNS. The V gene lost 3 bases and the J gene lost 0 bases, with 6 bases spanning the gap. CDR3 DNA: TGTGCCAGCAGTGAGGGGGCTAGCAATCAGCCCCAGCATTTT. It is translated as CASSEGASNQPQHF.

The gene calls are TRBV18 and TRBJ1-5; 11 bases line up with TRBD1. The CDR3 consists of 16 residues. V lost 2 bases, J lost 6 bases, and 6 bases stayed unmatched. Per germline, CDR1 KGHSH and CDR2 LQKENI. For the CDR3, the DNA is TGTGCCAGCTCACCATCTCGGACAGGGGGCGGTCAGCCCCAGCATTTT. Its protein product is CASSPSRTGGGQPQHF.

The V gene is TRBV30, the J gene TRBJ1-5, with D perhaps matching TRBD1 (5 bases). CDR3 length: 15 amino acids. Trimming took off 0 bases at V and 3 bases at J, with 12 bases between the two ends. Germline CDR1 is GTSNPN and CDR2 is SVGIG (reference sequence). The CDR3 is CAWSVWGRANQPQHF. In DNA form, the CDR3 reads TGTGCCTGGAGTGTATGGGGGAGGGCCAATCAGCCCCAGCATTTT.

The V gene is TRBV18, the J gene TRBJ1-3; D is uncertain. The V end was cut by 3 bases, the J end by 4 bases, with 10 bases between. The V gene's germline CDR1 is KGHSH and CDR2 LQKENI. The CDR3 runs 14 residues. DNA for the CDR3: TGTGCCAGCTCACCCACGGGTTTCGGAAACACCATATATTTT. It is translated as CASSPTGFGNTIYF.

CDR3 coding DNA: TGTGCCAGCAGCTTTACTAGCGGGGGCCCCTACGAGCAGTACTTC. Protein product: CASSFTSGGPYEQYF. This chain joins TRBV7-6 and TRBJ2-7, with 11 bases aligning to TRBD2. The V gene end was trimmed by 3 bases and the J gene end by 2 bases; junction bases not matched to a gene: 3. The CDR3 has 15 residues. From germline, CDR1 is SGHVS and CDR2 FNYEAQ.

The chain has TRBV19 and TRBJ1-5, with D tentatively TRBD1 (5 bases). Trimming stripped 1 base from V and 6 bases from J, with 7 bases between. The germline V gene encodes CDR1 LNHDA and CDR2 SQIVND (reference sequence). This CDR3 comprises 13 residues. CDR3 region: CASSIGGGQPQHF. In DNA, the CDR3 is TGTGCCAGTAGTATAGGCGGGGGTCAGCCCCAGCATTTT.

V is TRBV5-1 and J is TRBJ1-3; D is unresolved. The germline V gene encodes CDR1 SGHRS and CDR2 YFSETQ. Trimming stripped 0 bases from V and 0 bases from J, with 4 bases between. The CDR3 extends over 14 amino acids. CDR3 DNA: TGCGCCAGCAGCTTGGCAGTCTCTGGAAACACCATATATTTT. Its protein product is CASSLAVSGNTIYF.

The V gene is TRBV5-1, the J gene TRBJ2-5; 8 nucleotides match TRBD2. The CDR3 covers 15 residues. The germline gives CDR1 SGHRS, CDR2 YFSETQ. Trimming at V came to 0 bases and at J to 2 bases, leaving 3 bases not matched to a gene. In nucleotides, the CDR3 is TGCGCCAGCAGCTTGGTGAGCGGGGGACAAGAGACCCAGTACTTC. Translated, it gives CASSLVSGGQETQYF.

J is TRBJ1-3 and V is TRBV21-1; the listed D gene, TRBD1, was not tested against the DNA. TRBV21-1 is assigned pseudogene status. This CDR3 spans 20 amino acids. The CDR3: CASSARQGPPYLSSGNTIYF. CDR3 DNA: TGTGCCAGCAGCGCCAGACAGGGGCCGCCCTATCTCTCCTCTGGAAACACCATATATTTT.

This clone was seen once. The chain recombines TRBV2 with TRBJ2-3; 11 nucleotides line up with TRBD2. The V segment lost 0 bases and the J segment 3 bases; nucleotides outside the gene matches: 2. The germline V gene has CDR1 SNHLY and CDR2 FYNNEI. This CDR3 contains 16 residues. This CDR3 reads CASSEALAGGTDTQYF. CDR3 nucleotides: TGTGCCAGCAGTGAAGCGCTAGCGGGGGGTACAGATACGCAGTATTTT.

The chain links TRBV11-2 to TRBJ2-3, with D possibly TRBD2 on 5 matching bases. This CDR3 is 15 amino acids long. V was trimmed by 0 bases and J by 0 bases, leaving 7 bases between them. The V gene's germline CDR1 is SGHAT and CDR2 FQNNGV. CDR3 sequence: CASSLDRRSTDTQYF. CDR3 DNA sequence: TGTGCCAGCAGCTTAGATCGGAGGAGCACAGATACGCAGTATTTT.

This clone was observed once. The J gene is TRBJ2-2, the V gene TRBV12-3 or TRBV12-4; the D is unclear. Trimming left V 3 bases short and J 6 bases short, with 5 bases between. The CDR3 is made up of 12 amino acids. CDR3 DNA: TGTGCCAGCAGTTTTCTTCCCGGGGAGCTGTTTTTT. Its protein is CASSFLPGELFF.

The rearrangement links TRBV5-1 to TRBJ2-3, with 7 bases identical to TRBD2. Per germline, CDR1 SGHRS and CDR2 YFSETQ. V shed 1 base and J 1 base; nucleotides not matched to a gene: 3. The CDR3 consists of 15 residues. This CDR3 reads CASSLSLAGTDTQYF. CDR3 DNA: TGCGCCAGCAGCTTGAGTCTAGCGGGCACAGATACGCAGTATTTT.

The chain combines TRBV24-1 with TRBJ1-3; 12 bases fit TRBD1. The junction had 7 bases not matched to a gene; V was cut back by 1 base and J by 4 bases. The CDR3 is 18 amino acids. Germline V gives CDR1 KGHDR, CDR2 SFDVKD. CDR3 nucleotide sequence: TGTGCCACCAGTGATTTCCCGGGACAGGGGGCAGAAGGAAACACCATATATTTT. It encodes CATSDFPGQGAEGNTIYF.

The gene calls are TRBV11-2 and TRBJ1-2; 11 nucleotides align to TRBD1. Germline CDR1 is SGHAT and CDR2 is FQNNGV. The CDR3 sequence is 14 residues long. J lost 7 bases, V lost 3 bases, and 4 bases had no gene match. Written as DNA, the CDR3 is TGTGCCAGCAGCTTCGGACAGGGGGCCGGTGGCTACACCTTC. Its translation: CASSFGQGAGGYTF.

This chain joins TRBV6-1 and TRBJ1-5; D is unresolved. The CDR3 length is 14 residues. Trimming left V 2 bases short and J 4 bases short, with 9 bases between. Germline lookup yields CDR1 MNHNS and CDR2 SASEGT. CDR3 in DNA: TGTGCCAGCAGTGAAAACAGCTATAATCAGCCCCAGCATTTT. This encodes CASSENSYNQPQHF.

The chain joins TRBV6-5 to TRBJ2-7, with D unclear. This CDR3 spans 11 amino acids. CDR1 and CDR2 from the germline V gene are MNHEY and SVGAGI. Trimming shortened V by 6 bases and J by 2 bases, and 5 bases separated the two germline ends. The CDR3 DNA sequence: TGTGCCAGCAGAAACACCTACGAGCAGTACTTC. Protein sequence: CASRNTYEQYF.

The chain employs TRBV19 and TRBJ2-2; possibly TRBD2 for D (6 bases). CDR3 length: 17 residues. V lost 3 bases, J lost 7 bases, and 21 bases lay in between. Per the germline V gene, CDR1 is LNHDA and CDR2 is SQIVND (reference sequence). In DNA form, the CDR3 reads TGTGCCAGTAGTATCGAGGGAGGTAGCGGTGCCTTCGGGGAGCTGTTTTTT. This gives the protein CASSIEGGSGAFGELFF. Full variable domain (outside the CDR3, taken from reference TRBV19 and TRBJ2-2): DGGITQSPKYLFRKEGQNVTLSCEQNLNHDAMYWYRQDPGQGLRLIYYSQIVNDFQKGDIAEGYSVSREKKESFPLTVTSAQKNPTAFYLCASSIEGGSGAFGELFFGEGSRLTVL.

This chain's CDR3 is CASSTRLYADTQYF. CDR3 nucleotide sequence: TGTGCCAGCAGTACTCGCCTTTACGCAGATACGCAGTATTTT. This rearrangement joins TRBV6-2 or TRBV6-3 to TRBJ2-3; D call uncertain. This CDR3 comprises 14 residues. The germline V gene has CDR1 MNHEY and CDR2 SVGEGT. Between the trimmed V and J ends, which lost 5 bases and 4 bases, there was a span of 13 bases.

This clone was seen just once. The genes are TRBV19 and TRBJ1-5; unclear D gene. V was pared by 2 bases and J by 0 bases, with 8 bases between. CDR1 and CDR2 (germline): LNHDA, SQIVND (reference sequence). CDR3 length: 15 residues. CDR3 sequence reads: CASSISGDSNQPQHF. The CDR3 region has the DNA TGTGCCAGTAGTATATCCGGGGATAGCAATCAGCCCCAGCATTTT.

The rearrangement links TRBV5-4 to TRBJ2-1; D might be TRBD1 (6 bases). The germline V gene encodes CDR1 SGHNT and CDR2 YYREEE (reference sequence). V lost 4 bases and J 0 bases, leaving 17 bases between the germline ends. The CDR3 has 17 amino acids. CDR3 DNA: TGTGCCAGCAGCCGAGGGACACCTAGGAGCTCCTACAATGAGCAGTTCTTC. Its translation is CASSRGTPRSSYNEQFF.

The CDR3 sequence: CASSRGQVINQPQHF. CDR3 sequence (DNA): TGTGCCAGCAGCCGGGGACAGGTTATCAATCAGCCCCAGCATTTT. The chain couples TRBV7-9 to TRBJ1-5; 8 bases are a match to TRBD1. V shed 5 bases and J 3 bases; nucleotides not matched to a gene: 6. Looked up from germline, CDR1 is SEHNR and CDR2 is FQNEAQ (reference sequence). This CDR3 is built from 15 residues. The variable domain in full, completed from reference TRBV7-9 and TRBJ1-5, reads DTGVSQNPRHKITKRGQNVTFRCDPISEHNRLYWYRQTLGQGPEFLTYFQNEAQLEKSRLLSDRFSAERPKGSFSTLEIQRTEQGDSAMYLCASSRGQVINQPQHFGDGTRLSIL.

The chain links TRBV7-9 to TRBJ2-6; possibly TRBD1 for D (5 bases). The V and J ends lost 5 bases and 1 base respectively, with 9 bases between them. CDR1 SEHNR and CDR2 FQNEAQ come from the germline V gene (reference sequence). The CDR3 extends over 15 amino acids. The CDR3 DNA is TGTGCCAGCAGCGTAACAGGATCTGGGGCCAACGTCCTGACTTTC. Translation: CASSVTGSGANVLTF.

The rearrangement joins TRBV7-9 to TRBJ1-6; D is unclear. The germline CDR1 and CDR2 sequences are SEHNR and FQNEAQ (reference sequence). This CDR3 comprises 15 residues. Trimming took off 1 base at V and 9 bases at J, with 13 bases between the two ends. The CDR3 sequence: CASSLVAGGISPLHF. The CDR3 DNA sequence: TGTGCCAGCAGCTTAGTGGCGGGTGGGATTTCACCCCTCCACTTT.